Listed here is a single TCR beta chain. The CDR3 spans 14 residues. V lost 0 bases, J lost 3 bases, and 8 bases lay in between. From germline, CDR1 is MGHRA and CDR2 YSYEKL. This entry belongs to a study of radiotherapy plus CTLA-4 blockade in lung cancer. Clones were read by immunoSEQ multiplex PCR, and TCRdb kept only the in-frame ones, dropping some. Of about 40,000 clones listed, 75% to 80% were seen once; the top ten hold 23%. The TCR was taken from a human donor with non-small cell lung cancer that progressed on radiotherapy plus ipilimumab. The chain couples TRBV4-1 to TRBJ1-2, with D possibly matching TRBD1 (5 bases). The starting material was peripheral blood, obtained from a patient treated with radiotherapy plus ipilimumab. CDR3 bases: TGCGCCAGCAGCCAAGATAGGGGCCACTATGGCTACACCTTC. Its protein is CASSQDRGHYGYTF.